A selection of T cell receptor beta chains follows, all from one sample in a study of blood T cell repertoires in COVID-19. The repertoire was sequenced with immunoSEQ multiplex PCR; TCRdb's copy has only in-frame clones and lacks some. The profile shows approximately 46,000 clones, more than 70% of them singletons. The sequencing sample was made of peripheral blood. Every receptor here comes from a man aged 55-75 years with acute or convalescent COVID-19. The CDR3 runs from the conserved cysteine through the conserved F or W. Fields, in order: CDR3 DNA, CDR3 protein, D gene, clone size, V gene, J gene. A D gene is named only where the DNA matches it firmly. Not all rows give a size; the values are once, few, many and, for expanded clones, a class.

TGTGCCAGCAGCTTAGCACCGACAGGGACCGCCGAGCAGTACTTC	CASSLAPTGTAEQYF	TRBD1	once	TRBV7-2	TRBJ2-7
TGTGCCAGTAATAACGCGGCCGCGAACACCGGGGAGCTGTTTTTT	CASNNAAANTGELFF	NA	NA	TRBV19	TRBJ2-2
TGCGCCAGCAGCTGGGCCCTAGCGGGGAACAATGAGCAGTTCTTC	CASSWALAGNNEQFF	TRBD2	NA	TRBV5-1	TRBJ2-1
TGTGCCAGCAGCGAGGGGACACCTCGGGCCCAGTACTTC	CASSEGTPRAQYF	NA	NA	TRBV2	TRBJ2-5
TGCGCCAGCAGCCAAACTAGAACCGGGGAGCTGTTTTTT	CASSQTRTGELFF	NA	once	TRBV4-1	TRBJ2-2
TGCGCCAGCAGCTTGGTGGCAGGGATAGGACAGCCCCAGCATTTT	CASSLVAGIGQPQHF	NA	few	TRBV5-1	TRBJ1-5
TGTGCCAGCAGCGGGAGACAGCTCGCGAACACCGGGGAGCTGTTTTTT	CASSGRQLANTGELFF	NA	NA	TRBV9	TRBJ2-2
TGTGCCAGCAGTGACCCCCTAGCGGTCTACAATGAGCAGTTCTTC	CASSDPLAVYNEQFF	TRBD2	NA	TRBV2	TRBJ2-1
TGTGCCTGGAGTCTCGGACTAAGCACCGGGGAGCTGTTTTTT	CAWSLGLSTGELFF	NA	once	TRBV30	TRBJ2-2
TGTGCCAGCAGTGAGACCCGGGACAGCTATAATTCACCCCTCCACTTT	CASSETRDSYNSPLHF	TRBD1	NA	TRBV6-1	TRBJ1-6
TGCAGCGTTGAACAGGACAGATTCTATGGCTACACCTTC	CSVEQDRFYGYTF	NA	NA	TRBV29-1	TRBJ1-2
TGCAGCGTTGCTACAGCTCAAACTAGCACAGATACGCAGTATTTT	CSVATAQTSTDTQYF	NA	NA	TRBV29-1	TRBJ2-3